One TCR beta chain is described in this entry. The sample is drawn from a study of blood T cell repertoires in COVID-19. Whole-study context: PBMCs, B-cell-depleted T cells, or T cells provided the cDNA or gDNA that made up the material.

Residents of 24 US areas, aged roughly 18 to 89 years, made up the participants. Method: immunoSEQ multiplex PCR; TCRdb's copy keeps in-frame clones and lacks some. The sample shows approximately 300,000 clones, 80% to 90% of them seen only once. CDR1 and CDR2 from the germline V gene are SNHLY and FYNNEI. This CDR3 contains 12 residues. V was clipped by 8 bases and J by 6 bases, with 11 bases between them. The sequence derives from a woman aged 30 to 39 who had recovered from COVID-19. J is TRBJ1-5 and V is TRBV2, with D possibly being TRBD1 (5 bases). Sequenced: PBMCs or T cells enriched from blood (not recorded which). The CDR3 protein is CASGRGGQPQHF. CDR3 sequence (DNA): TGTGCCAGCGGTCGGGGGGGTCAGCCCCAGCATTTT.